These T cell receptor beta chains were read from a single sample in a study of cytomegalovirus exposure and HLA in healthy donors. Some clones are missing from TCRdb's copy, which holds only in-frame ones; the method was immunoSEQ multiplex PCR. The sample has around 250,000 clones, 90% seen once. Specimen: PBMCs. The source of these receptors is a woman under 40 in good health and CMV-seronegative. Each CDR3 is given with its conserved first and last residue. D genes are given only for firm matches. Size is omitted from some rows. Given values are once, few, many or a class for expanded clones.

TRBJ2-5 TRBV29-1 TRBD2 . TGCAGCGGGACAGGACTAGCGGGAGGGGAGACCCAGTACTTC CSGTGLAGGETQYF
TRBJ1-2 TRBV9 . . TGTGCCAGCAGCGTAGCGGGGGGGGATTATGGCTACACCTTC CASSVAGGDYGYTF
TRBJ2-1 TRBV7-3 TRBD2 . TGTGCCAGCAGCGACGGGAGGGCCAGTAGTGAGCAGTTCTTC CASSDGRASSEQFF
TRBJ2-2 TRBV2 . . TGTGCCAGCAGTGAGCTAGTCCTGGGCGGGGAGCTGTTTTTT CASSELVLGGELFF
TRBJ2-7 TRBV11-2 . . TGTGCCAGCAGCTTTTCTGGCCAGGGCTCCTACGAGCAGTACTTC CASSFSGQGSYEQYF
TRBJ2-7 TRBV19 . . TGTGCCAGTAGCAATAACCCCTACGAGCAGTACTTC CASSNNPYEQYF
TRBJ1-3 TRBV27 TRBD1 . TGTGCCAGCAGTCTCAGGGGGTGGGAAGACACCATATATTTT CASSLRGWEDTIYF
TRBJ2-7 TRBV6-5 . . TGTGCCAGCAGGTTGAGCTCCTACGAGCAGTACTTC CASRLSSYEQYF
TRBJ2-5 TRBV6-5 TRBD1 . TGTGCCAGCAGAAACTGGGACAGTCAAGAGACCCAGTACTTC CASRNWDSQETQYF
TRBJ2-7 TRBV7-2 . few TGTGCCAGCAGCTTAGGGACACCCTACGAGCAGTACTTC CASSLGTPYEQYF
TRBJ2-2 TRBV18 TRBD1 . TGTGCCAGCTCTCTTGAGTCCGGGACAGGACTTACCGGGGAGCTGTTTTTT CASSLESGTGLTGELFF
TRBJ2-5 TRBV27 . . TGTGCCAGCAGTTTAGGACGGGCGTACCAAGAGACCCAGTACTTC CASSLGRAYQETQYF
TRBJ1-5 TRBV4-1 . few TGCGCCAGCAGCCAAGATACGGGGGGCAATCAGCCCCAGCATTTT CASSQDTGGNQPQHF
TRBJ2-1 TRBV14 TRBD2 . TGTGCCAGCAGCCGGGAGCGGGGAACGCGCTACAATGAGCAGTTCTTC CASSRERGTRYNEQFF
TRBJ2-3 TRBV6-6 TRBD1 . TGTGCCAGCAACCCGGGACAGGTCCACACAGATACGCAGTATTTT CASNPGQVHTDTQYF
TRBJ2-3 TRBV23-1 . . TGCGCCCTGCGACCTAGCACAGATACGCAGTATTTT CALRPSTDTQYF
TRBJ1-5 TRBV27 . . TGTGCCAGCAGTTTGGGGGGCCATCAGCCCCAGCATTTT CASSLGGHQPQHF
TRBJ1-5 TRBV11-3 . . TGTGCCAGCAGCTTAGTCGCAGGCTCGCCCCAGCATTTT CASSLVAGSPQHF
TRBJ2-7 TRBV6-1 . . TGTGCCAGCTTGCCCTCTGGCAGGTACGAGCAGTACTTC CASLPSGRYEQYF
TRBJ2-7 TRBV5-1 . . TGCGCCAGCATTGACGGCCCCGGATCGAGGCAGTACTTC CASIDGPGSRQYF
TRBJ1-5 TRBV30 TRBD1 . TGTGCCTGGAGTGTACTCGGGACAGGGCTCCAGCATTTT CAWSVLGTGLQHF
TRBJ2-1 TRBV4-3 TRBD2 . TGCGCCAGCAGCCAAGGGCTAGCGGGTTACAATGAGCAGTTCTTC CASSQGLAGYNEQFF
TRBJ1-3 TRBV7-9 . . TGTGCCAGCAGCCAGAGACAGTCCCCTCCTGGAAACACCATATATTTT CASSQRQSPPGNTIYF
TRBJ2-7 TRBV7-9 TRBD2 . TGTGCCAGCAGCCTTAGCGGGGGACCCTCCTACGAGCAGTACTTC CASSLSGGPSYEQYF
TRBJ1-4 TRBV14 . once TGTGCCAGCAGCCAACACAATGAAAAACTGTTTTTT CASSQHNEKLFF
TRBJ2-7 TRBV11-2 TRBD1 . TGTGCCAGCAGCTTCGGGACAGGGAACTACGAGCAGTACTTC CASSFGTGNYEQYF
TRBJ2-7 TRBV6-5 . . TGTGCCAGCAGTTACGGCGCTATCGGGGAGCAGTACTTC CASSYGAIGEQYF
TRBJ2-2 TRBV13 TRBD2 . TGTGCCAGCAACCTCAGGGAGTCTAGCGGGAAAGTCGGGGAGCTGTTTTTT CASNLRESSGKVGELFF
TRBJ2-7 TRBV4-3 TRBD1 . TGCGCCAGCAGCCAAGATTCCGGGACAGGCTATTACGAGCAGTACTTC CASSQDSGTGYYEQYF
TRBJ2-3 TRBV28 TRBD2 . TGTGCCAGCAGTTCCTGGACTAGCGGGTCTGTAGATACGCAGTATTTT CASSSWTSGSVDTQYF
TRBJ2-4 TRBV30 . once TGTGCCTGGAGTAATTGGGGCGCCAAAAACATTCAGTACTTC CAWSNWGAKNIQYF
TRBJ2-7 TRBV5-8 . few TGTGCCAGCAGCTTGGGGTTGCGTCAGAACTTC CASSLGLRQNF
TRBJ2-5 TRBV7-9 TRBD1 . TGTGCCAGCAGCTTAGACGGACAGGGGGAAGAGACCCAGTACTTC CASSLDGQGEETQYF
TRBJ2-7 TRBV28 . . TGTGCCAGCAGTTTATCCGGCGTAAGTCGAGCCCTTTCCGAGCAGTACTTC CASSLSGVSRALSEQYF
TRBJ2-2 TRBV6-6 . . TGTGCCAGCAGTTACTCGGCCGGGGAGCTGTTTTTT CASSYSAGELFF
TRBJ2-2 TRBV12-5 TRBD2 . TGTGCTAGTGGTAGAACCCGGGCTAGCGGAGGGGCCGGGGAGCTGTTTTTT CASGRTRASGGAGELFF
TRBJ2-2 TRBV11-3 TRBD1 . TGTGCCAGCAGCCCCCCCCAGGGGGCCGGGGAGCTGTTTTTT CASSPPQGAGELFF
TRBJ2-1 TRBV13 TRBD1 once TGTGCCAGCAGCGGCTATGTGTCAGGGGGCAATGAGCAGTTCTTC CASSGYVSGGNEQFF
TRBJ2-2 TRBV29-1 . . TGCAGCGTCCCTAGGTGGGGTTCGAACACCGGGGAGCTGTTTTTT CSVPRWGSNTGELFF
TRBJ2-1 TRBV2 . once TGTGCCAGCAGTGAACGGGCTAGCGAGCCCTACAATGAGCAGTTCTTC CASSERASEPYNEQFF
TRBJ2-7 TRBV9 . once TGTGCCAGCAGCGTAGGAGGGATATCCTACGAGCAGTACTTC CASSVGGISYEQYF
TRBJ2-7 TRBV28 . . TGTGCCAGCAGTTTCTTCGGCTACGAGCAGTACTTC CASSFFGYEQYF
TRBJ1-5 TRBV30 TRBD1 . TGTGCCCCTCCCGGGACAGGGGATCGGGACAATCAGCCCCAGCATTTT CAPPGTGDRDNQPQHF
TRBJ2-2 TRBV28 . . TGTGCCAGCATTTCTGGAACAGGGCCCACCGGGGAGCTGTTTTTT CASISGTGPTGELFF
TRBJ2-7 TRBV27 TRBD2 . TGTGCCAGCGGGTTAGCGGGGGCTCGGTACGAGCAGTACTTC CASGLAGARYEQYF
TRBJ2-1 TRBV18 TRBD2 . TGTGCCAGCTCAACGTACATTAGCGGGAGAGGAGATAATGAGCAGTTCTTC CASSTYISGRGDNEQFF
TRBJ2-7 TRBV10-3 . . TGTGCCATCAGTGAGTCTGAGGGTTGGGCCTACGAGCAGTACTTC CAISESEGWAYEQYF
TRBJ2-7 TRBV27 . . TGTGCCAGCAGTTTCTCCAGGGGCCACTACGAGCAGTACTTT CASSFSRGHYEQYF
TRBJ2-7 TRBV9 . . TGTGCCAGCAGCGTAGGAGCGGAGGGCTACGAGCAGTACTTC CASSVGAEGYEQYF
TRBJ2-1 TRBV11-3 TRBD2 . TGTGCCAGCAGCTGGTCACGGGAGGCGCTGCACAATGAGCAGTTCTTC CASSWSREALHNEQFF
TRBJ2-6 TRBV30 . . TGTGCCTGGAGTGTCTTGTTAGGGATAGGGGCCAACGTCCTGACTTTC CAWSVLLGIGANVLTF
TRBJ2-5 TRBV15 . . TGTGCCACCAGCAGGGGGGAGACCCAGTACTTC CATSRGETQYF
TRBJ2-3 TRBV11-2 . . TGTGCCAGCAGCTCCAGGGATGTCAGCACAGATACGCAGTATTTT CASSSRDVSTDTQYF